A single sample gave rise to the 32 T cell receptor beta chains below, sequenced in a study of T cells in Graves' hyperthyroidism and ophthalmopathy. Amplification targeted TCR beta CDR3 regions from RNA transcripts. When the TCR CDR3 underwent first-round RT-PCR, the HTBI primer set was used. MiXCR, applied by TCRdb to the multiplex PCR reads, yields one record per CDR3 protein. The sample contains a few hundred thousand distinct CDR3 sequences, about half of which appear only once. The specimen was peripheral blood or thyroid tissue (not recorded which). These receptors were taken from an adult woman with Graves' disease, either hyperthyroidism or ophthalmopathy (not recorded which).

The chain uses TRBV7-2 and TRBJ2-7; D gene unclear. The germline V gene encodes CDR1 SGHTA and CDR2 FQGNSA. V was clipped by 4 bases and J by 0 bases, with 16 bases between them. The CDR3 totals 16 residues. The CDR3 region has the DNA TGTGCCAGCAGCTCAACACCGGGTCATAGCTCCTACGAGCAGTACTTC. Translating it yields CASSSTPGHSSYEQYF.

The CDR3 reads CASSLQDQRADTQYF. The CDR3 nucleotides are TGCGCCAGCAGCTTGCAGGACCAGAGGGCAGATACGCAGTATTTT. This chain links TRBV5-1 with TRBJ2-3; the D gene is possibly TRBD2 (5 bases). CDR1 and CDR2 from the germline V gene are SGHRS and YFSETQ. The V end lost 1 base, the J end lost 4 bases, and 13 bases lay between the germline ends. This CDR3 contains 15 residues.

In this sample, this clonotype turned up many times. This rearrangement joins TRBV12-3 or TRBV12-4 to TRBJ2-5; 10 bases map to TRBD1. The V and J ends lost 8 bases and 1 base, in that order; junction bases with no gene match: 22. CDR3 length: 20 residues. The CDR3 coding sequence is TGTGCCAGCGCCTCTGGTTATGGGGACAGGGGATTTGGGTCCCAAGAGACCCAGTACTTC. Residues: CASASGYGDRGFGSQETQYF.

The V gene is TRBV18, the J gene TRBJ2-7; D may correspond to TRBD1 or TRBD2 (5 bases each). Germline V CDR1 and CDR2: KGHSH, LQKENI. The V and J ends lost 3 bases and 4 bases respectively, with 10 bases between them. The CDR3 runs to 13 residues. This CDR3 reads CASSPGALYEQYF. The CDR3 DNA reads as TGTGCCAGCTCACCCGGGGCGTTGTACGAGCAGTACTTC.

This chain connects TRBV4-2 to TRBJ1-1; no reliable D call. Per the germline V gene, CDR1 is LGHNA and CDR2 is YNFKEQ. The CDR3 is 16 amino acids. Between the trimmed V and J ends, which lost 0 bases and 4 bases, there was a span of 15 bases. CDR3 nucleotides: TGTGCCAGCAGCCAAGAGGGGTCCGCAGGTCCCACTGAAGCTTTCTTT. This sequence encodes CASSQEGSAGPTEAFF.

This clonotype was detected a few times. This chain joins TRBV28 and TRBJ2-7; a weak D match, TRBD1 (5 bases). Germline lookup yields CDR1 MDHEN and CDR2 SYDVKM. The V and J ends lost 7 bases and 3 bases respectively, with 13 bases between them. The CDR3 is made up of 13 amino acids. Here the CDR3 reads CASKGPLYYEQYF. The CDR3 DNA sequence: TGTGCCAGCAAGGGGCCACTCTACTACGAGCAGTACTTC.

This clonotype was seen repeatedly, ten times or more. The genes are TRBV20-1 and TRBJ2-7; D is unresolved. The CDR3 loop spans 12 amino acids. Germline V gene sequence: CDR1 DFQATT, CDR2 SNEGSKA (reference sequence). Trimming took 2 bases from V and 10 from J, leaving 15 bases between them. The CDR3 DNA follows: TGCAGTGCTAGACAGGTGCTAGGTTCTCAGTACTTC. Amino acids: CSARQVLGSQYF.

The J gene is TRBJ1-2, the V gene TRBV25-1; D unresolved. This CDR3 comprises 14 residues. Germline V gene data show CDR1 as MGHDK and CDR2 as SYGVNS. V lost 3 bases, J lost 4 bases, and 12 bases lay in between. The CDR3 loop reads CASSDPGSLYGYTF. In DNA form, the CDR3 reads TGTGCCAGCAGTGACCCGGGTAGCCTCTATGGCTACACCTTC.

This clonotype was found many times. The genes are TRBV4-1 and TRBJ1-5; the match to TRBD1 covers 8 bases. Germline V gene data show CDR1 as MGHRA and CDR2 as YSYEKL. The CDR3 sequence is 15 residues long. V gave up 2 bases and J gave up 6 bases; unmatched junction bases: 6. The CDR3 loop is CASSQTTGEGQPQHF. The CDR3 DNA sequence: TGCGCCAGCAGCCAAACGACAGGGGAGGGTCAGCCCCAGCATTTT.

V is TRBV2 and J is TRBJ1-1; TRBD1 might be the D (5 bases). CDR1 is SNHLY, CDR2 FYNNEI, per germline. Trimming stripped 5 bases from V and 3 bases from J, with 13 bases between. CDR3 size: 14 residues. The CDR3 is CASSSKGRDTEAFF. CDR3 DNA: TGTGCCAGCAGTTCCAAGGGACGGGACACTGAAGCTTTCTTT.

This clonotype was recorded many times. This rearrangement joins TRBV20-1 to TRBJ1-2; D call uncertain. V shed 0 bases and J shed 4 bases, with 9 bases lying between them. CDR3 length: 13 amino acids. The germline gives CDR1 DFQATT, CDR2 SNEGSKA (reference sequence). This CDR3 is CSARDVATYGYTF. In DNA form, the CDR3 reads TGCAGTGCTAGAGATGTCGCTACCTATGGCTACACCTTC.

CDR3 in DNA: TGTGCCAGCAGCCAGCAGCAGGGGGCTCAAGCTTTCTTT. The encoded protein is CASSQQQGAQAFF. The chain joins TRBV11-2 to TRBJ1-1, with 8 bases aligning to TRBD1. Germline values: CDR1 SGHAT, CDR2 FQNNGV. The V and J ends lost 5 bases and 9 bases, in that order; junction bases with no gene match: 8. This CDR3 has 13 residues.

The chain links TRBV2 to TRBJ1-1; possible D gene TRBD1, 5 bases. V dropped 6 bases and J dropped 7 bases, with 9 bases sitting between them. The CDR3 has 11 residues. Germline CDR1 is SNHLY and CDR2 is FYNNEI. The CDR3 nucleotides are TGTGCCAGCAGGGGACGTTATGAAGCTTTCTTT. Protein sequence: CASRGRYEAFF.

V is TRBV14 and J is TRBJ2-7; 9 bases line up with TRBD2. The CDR3 is 16 amino acids. The V gene's germline CDR1 is SGHDN and CDR2 FVKESK. V trimming: 3 bases; J trimming: 4 bases; junction bases outside the gene matches: 10. The CDR3 DNA reads TGTGCCAGCAGCCAGCCAGCGGGAGGCGTCGAGTACGAGCAGTACTTC. Translating gives CASSQPAGGVEYEQYF.

This clonotype was recorded once. The gene calls are TRBV5-1 and TRBJ1-3; 9 nucleotides agree with TRBD1. The CDR3 has 13 residues. V lost 3 bases to trimming and J lost 8 bases; unmatched junction nucleotides: 3. Looked up from germline, CDR1 is SGHRS and CDR2 is YFSETQ. CDR3 protein: CASSSRQGDTIYF. As DNA, the CDR3 is TGCGCCAGCAGCTCACGACAGGGGGACACCATATATTTT.

This clonotype was seen only once. The chain couples TRBV24-1 to TRBJ2-7; TRBD2 might be the D (6 bases). Germline values: CDR1 KGHDR, CDR2 SFDVKD. V gave up 2 bases and J gave up 6 bases, with 7 bases separating them. This CDR3 comprises 12 residues. The CDR3 region has the DNA TGTGCCACCAGTGATTCGGGGGTCGAGCAGTACTTC. This gives the protein CATSDSGVEQYF.

This clonotype was detected only a few times. This chain connects TRBV28 to TRBJ1-1; 7 bases are a match to TRBD1. The CDR3 consists of 17 residues. From germline, CDR1 is MDHEN and CDR2 SYDVKM. The trim removed 3 bases at V and 3 bases at J, leaving 13 bases unmatched. The CDR3 is CASSLNLRDSEDTEAFF. CDR3 in DNA: TGTGCCAGCAGTTTGAATCTCCGGGACAGCGAGGACACTGAAGCTTTCTTT. Based on the CDR3 plus reference TRBV28 and TRBJ1-1, the full variable domain is DVKVTQSSRYLVKRTGEKVFLECVQDMDHENMFWYRQDPGLGLRLIYFSYDVKMKEKGDIPEGYSVSREKKERFSLILESASTNQTSMYLCASSLNLRDSEDTEAFFGQGTRLTVV.

This clonotype was detected only once. The gene calls are TRBV27 and TRBJ1-2; D not certain. The CDR3 is made up of 15 amino acids. Trimming cost V 5 bases and J 8 bases, with 21 bases left between them. CDR1 and CDR2 (germline): MNHEY, SMNVEV (reference sequence). CDR3 sequence reads: CASSTRVLLGGGYTF. The CDR3 coding sequence is TGTGCCAGCAGTACCCGAGTTCTGCTGGGAGGAGGCTACACCTTC.

This clonotype was counted ten times or more. This rearrangement joins TRBV20-1 to TRBJ2-2; 9 bases align to TRBD1. Germline V gene lookup returns CDR1 DFQATT and CDR2 SNEGSKA (reference sequence). CDR3 length equals 16 residues. The junction had 14 bases not matched to a gene; V was cut back by 8 bases and J by 4 bases. CDR3 in amino acids: CSTFSTGGAGTGELFF. The CDR3 DNA reads TGCAGTACCTTCTCTACAGGGGGCGCGGGCACCGGGGAGCTGTTTTTT.

CDR3 bases: TGCAGCGGCACCGGGACCGATCAAGAGACCCAGTACTTC. This codes for CSGTGTDQETQYF. The rearrangement uses TRBV29-1 and TRBJ2-5; D tentatively reads TRBD1 or TRBD2 (5 bases each). CDR1 and CDR2 from the germline V gene are SQVTM and ANQGSEA. The CDR3 is 13 amino acids. Between the trimmed V and J ends, which lost 7 bases and 2 bases, there was a span of 14 bases.

In its sample, this clonotype was seen a few times. J is TRBJ1-1 and V is TRBV30; TRBD1 matches at 8 bases. Germline loops: CDR1 GTSNPN, CDR2 SVGIG (reference sequence). CDR3 length: 15 residues. The J segment lost 3 bases and the V segment lost 0 bases, leaving 6 bases of the junction unmatched. CDR3 sequence (DNA): TGTGCCTGGAGTGTACTGATGACAGGGGACACTGAAGCTTTCTTT. Translation gives CAWSVLMTGDTEAFF.

CDR3 sequence reads: CASSLVSSRSFRDRVGQYF. The CDR3 DNA sequence: TGCGCCAGCAGCTTGGTTTCGTCCCGATCCTTCAGGGACAGGGTGGGGCAGTACTTC. The chain recombines TRBV5-1 with TRBJ2-7; 9 bases agree with TRBD1. Germline loops: CDR1 SGHRS, CDR2 YFSETQ. The J segment lost 9 bases and the V segment lost 0 bases, leaving 22 bases of the junction unmatched. This CDR3 is 19 amino acids long.

This chain joins TRBV10-3 and TRBJ2-5; D is perhaps TRBD2 (6 bases). Trimming cost V 5 bases and J 5 bases, with 12 bases left between them. Germline V lookup: CDR1 ENHRY, CDR2 SYGVKD. This CDR3 is built from 13 residues. CDR3 DNA sequence: TGTGCCATCAGTACGGGGGTGATTGAGACCCAGTACTTC. It codes for CAISTGVIETQYF.

This clonotype was detected many times. The chain joins TRBV5-1 to TRBJ2-7; 13 bases match TRBD2. The germline V gene encodes CDR1 SGHRS and CDR2 YFSETQ. CDR3 length: 16 residues. V lost 6 bases, J lost 5 bases, and 11 bases stayed unmatched. Written as DNA, the CDR3 is TGCGCCAGCAACCAAGGCGGACTAGCGGGAGATCACGAGCAGTACTTC. Translated, it gives CASNQGGLAGDHEQYF.

Many counts were recorded for this clonotype. This chain joins TRBV3-1 and TRBJ1-6; the match to TRBD1 covers 9 bases. The CDR3 has 15 amino acids. In germline, CDR1 is LGHDT, CDR2 YNNKEL (reference sequence). V gave up 1 base and J gave up 14 bases; unmatched junction bases: 9. The CDR3 sequence: CASSQVGTGPWTLHF. CDR3 DNA sequence: TGTGCCAGCAGCCAAGTGGGGACAGGGCCCTGGACCCTCCACTTT.

This clonotype was seen many times. The chain is built from TRBV5-1 and TRBJ2-5, with 8 bases fitting TRBD2. J was trimmed by 1 base and V by 4 bases; bases with no gene match: 9. This CDR3 has 16 amino acids. Germline V CDR1 and CDR2: SGHRS, YFSETQ. This CDR3 reads CASSVAGPGAQETQYF. DNA for the CDR3: TGCGCCAGCAGCGTAGCGGGGCCTGGGGCCCAAGAGACCCAGTACTTC.

This clonotype was detected a few times. The chain is built from TRBV10-2 and TRBJ1-4; 9 bases are a match to TRBD1. Germline V gives CDR1 WSHSY, CDR2 SAAADI. The CDR3 length is 13 residues. V gave up 7 bases and J gave up 6 bases; unmatched junction bases: 3. The CDR3 reads CASMRDRDEKLFF. The CDR3 DNA sequence: TGCGCCAGCATGCGGGACAGGGATGAAAAACTGTTTTTT.

Comment on this clonotype: The junction departs from the called germline gene at one end, perhaps through a read error. This sequence joins TRBV7-9 and TRBJ1-5; D is uncertain. Germline assignment: CDR1 SEHNR and CDR2 FQNEAQ (reference sequence). The CDR3 is made up of 13 amino acids. DNA for the CDR3: TGTGCCAGCAGCCTAGGCGGCAATCGGCCCCAGCATTTT. Encoded protein: CASSLGGNRPQHF.

Remarks on this clonotype: This may arise from a read error, as a much more abundant clone is one base away. The rearrangement uses TRBV15 and TRBJ2-3; no firm D call. V shed 5 bases and J shed 1 base, with 10 bases lying between them. Germline V gene lookup returns CDR1 LNHNV and CDR2 YYDKDF (reference sequence). The CDR3 covers 14 residues. The CDR3 DNA reads TGTGCCACCAGCGGAGTACTTCGCACAGATACGCAGTATTTT. Amino acid sequence: CATSGVLRTDTQYF.

V and J are TRBV7-9 and TRBJ1-2; D may be TRBD1 (5 bases). Germline CDR1 and CDR2: SEHNR and FQNEAQ (reference sequence). This CDR3 contains 12 residues. Between the trimmed V and J ends, which lost 5 bases and 10 bases, there was a span of 14 bases. The CDR3: CASSMRGYDYTF. The CDR3 DNA reads TGTGCCAGCAGCATGAGGGGCTACGACTACACCTTC.

This clonotype has only one observation. One junction end disagrees with the germline gene, perhaps due to a read error. The chain combines TRBV5-1 with TRBJ2-2; D uncertain. The germline V gene has CDR1 SGHRS and CDR2 YFSETQ. The CDR3 totals 17 residues. CDR3 sequence (DNA): TGCGCCAGCAGCTTGGGGGTGCCCAGCCTGAACACTGGGGAGCTGTTTTTT. The encoded protein is CASSLGVPSLNTGELFF.

This clonotype has at least ten counts. CDR3 coding DNA: TGTGCCATCAGCGGAGGGGGCAGGCGCACTGAAGCTTTCTTT. This gives the protein CAISGGGRRTEAFF. The genes are TRBV10-3 and TRBJ1-1; 7 bases line up with TRBD1. The CDR3 length is 14 residues. J lost 4 bases, V lost 6 bases, and 8 bases had no gene match. Germline-derived CDR1 and CDR2 are ENHRY and SYGVKD.